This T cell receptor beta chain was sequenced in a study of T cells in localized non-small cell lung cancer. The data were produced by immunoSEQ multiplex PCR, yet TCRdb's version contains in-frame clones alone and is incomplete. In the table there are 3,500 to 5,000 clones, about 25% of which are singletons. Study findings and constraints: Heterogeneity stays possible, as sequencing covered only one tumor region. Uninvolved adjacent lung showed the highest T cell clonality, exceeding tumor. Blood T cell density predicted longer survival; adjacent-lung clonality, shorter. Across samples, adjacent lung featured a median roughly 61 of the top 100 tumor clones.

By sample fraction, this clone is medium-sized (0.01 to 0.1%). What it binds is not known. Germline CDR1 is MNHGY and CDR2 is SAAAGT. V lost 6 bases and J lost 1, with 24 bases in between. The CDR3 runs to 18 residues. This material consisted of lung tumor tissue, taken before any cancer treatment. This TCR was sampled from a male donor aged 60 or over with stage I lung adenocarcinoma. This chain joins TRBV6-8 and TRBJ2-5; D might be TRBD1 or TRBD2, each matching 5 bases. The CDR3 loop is CASRTGRQNWGIQETQYF. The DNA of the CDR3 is TGTGCCAGCAGAACGGGGCGACAAAACTGGGGGATCCAAGAGACCCAGTACTTC.